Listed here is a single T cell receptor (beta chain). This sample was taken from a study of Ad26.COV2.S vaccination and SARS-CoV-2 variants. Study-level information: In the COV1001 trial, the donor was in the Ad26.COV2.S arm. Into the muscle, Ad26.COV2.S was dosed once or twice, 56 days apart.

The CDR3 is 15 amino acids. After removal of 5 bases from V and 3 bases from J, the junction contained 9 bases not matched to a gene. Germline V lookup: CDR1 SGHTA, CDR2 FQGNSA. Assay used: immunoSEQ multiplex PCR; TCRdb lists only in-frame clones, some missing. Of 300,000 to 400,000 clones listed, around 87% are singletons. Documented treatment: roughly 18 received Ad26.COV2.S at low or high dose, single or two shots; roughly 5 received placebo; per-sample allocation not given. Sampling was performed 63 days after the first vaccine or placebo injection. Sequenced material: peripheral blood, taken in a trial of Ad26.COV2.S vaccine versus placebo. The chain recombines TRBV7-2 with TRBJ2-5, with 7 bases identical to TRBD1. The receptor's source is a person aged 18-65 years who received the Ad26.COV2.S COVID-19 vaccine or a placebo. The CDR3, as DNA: TGTGCCAGCAGCAAGCGACAGGGCCTAAAAGAGACCCAGTACTTC. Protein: CASSKRQGLKETQYF.